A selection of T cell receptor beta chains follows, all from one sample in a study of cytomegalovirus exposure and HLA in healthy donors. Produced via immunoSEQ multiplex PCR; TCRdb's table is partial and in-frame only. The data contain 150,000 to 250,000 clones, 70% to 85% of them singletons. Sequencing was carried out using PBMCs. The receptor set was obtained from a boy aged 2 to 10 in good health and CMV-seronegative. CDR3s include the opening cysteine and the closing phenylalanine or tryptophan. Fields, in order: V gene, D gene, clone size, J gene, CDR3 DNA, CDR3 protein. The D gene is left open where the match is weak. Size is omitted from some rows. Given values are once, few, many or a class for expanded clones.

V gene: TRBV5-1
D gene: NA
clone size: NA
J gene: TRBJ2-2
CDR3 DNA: TGCGCCAGCAGCTTGACAGGAAACGGGGAGCTGTTTTTT
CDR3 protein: CASSLTGNGELFF

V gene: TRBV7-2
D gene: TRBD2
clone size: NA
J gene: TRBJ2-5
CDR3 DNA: TGTGCCAGCAGCTCGCTAGCGGGGGCCCAAGAGACCCAGTACTTC
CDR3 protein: CASSSLAGAQETQYF

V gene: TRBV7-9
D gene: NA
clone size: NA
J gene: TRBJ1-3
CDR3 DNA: TGTGCCAGCAGCTTAGCAGGAGAATCTGGAAACACCATATATTTT
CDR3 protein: CASSLAGESGNTIYF

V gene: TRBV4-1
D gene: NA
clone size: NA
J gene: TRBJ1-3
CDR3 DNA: TGCGCCAGCAGCCAAGAATCGTCCGGGGGGGGAAACACCATATATTTT
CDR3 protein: CASSQESSGGGNTIYF

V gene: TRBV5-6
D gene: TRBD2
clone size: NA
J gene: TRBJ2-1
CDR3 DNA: TGTGCCAGCAGCTTGGGACTAGCGAAATCCTACAATGAGCAGTTCTTC
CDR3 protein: CASSLGLAKSYNEQFF

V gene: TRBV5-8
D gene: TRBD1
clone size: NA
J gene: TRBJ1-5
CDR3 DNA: TGTGCCAGCAGATACTACACCGGGACAGGCCAATATCCCCAGCATTTT
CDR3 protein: CASRYYTGTGQYPQHF

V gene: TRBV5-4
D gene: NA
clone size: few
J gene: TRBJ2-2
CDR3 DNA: TGTGCCAGCAGCTTGGGGGACTTTAACACCGGGGAGCTGTTTTTT
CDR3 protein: CASSLGDFNTGELFF

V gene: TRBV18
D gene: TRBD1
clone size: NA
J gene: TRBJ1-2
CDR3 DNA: TGTGCCAGCTCCGATCACAGGGGCGATATATCTAACTATGGCTACACCTTC
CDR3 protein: CASSDHRGDISNYGYTF

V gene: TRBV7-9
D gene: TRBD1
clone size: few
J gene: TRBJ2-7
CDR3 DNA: TGTGCCAGCAGCCGCCCGGGACAGGGAATTTCCGAGCAGTACTTC
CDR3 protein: CASSRPGQGISEQYF

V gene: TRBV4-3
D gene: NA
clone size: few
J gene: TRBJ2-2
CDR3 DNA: TGCGCCAGCAGCCAAGGCTTTATGGGGAGCGGGGAGCTGTTTTTT
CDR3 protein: CASSQGFMGSGELFF